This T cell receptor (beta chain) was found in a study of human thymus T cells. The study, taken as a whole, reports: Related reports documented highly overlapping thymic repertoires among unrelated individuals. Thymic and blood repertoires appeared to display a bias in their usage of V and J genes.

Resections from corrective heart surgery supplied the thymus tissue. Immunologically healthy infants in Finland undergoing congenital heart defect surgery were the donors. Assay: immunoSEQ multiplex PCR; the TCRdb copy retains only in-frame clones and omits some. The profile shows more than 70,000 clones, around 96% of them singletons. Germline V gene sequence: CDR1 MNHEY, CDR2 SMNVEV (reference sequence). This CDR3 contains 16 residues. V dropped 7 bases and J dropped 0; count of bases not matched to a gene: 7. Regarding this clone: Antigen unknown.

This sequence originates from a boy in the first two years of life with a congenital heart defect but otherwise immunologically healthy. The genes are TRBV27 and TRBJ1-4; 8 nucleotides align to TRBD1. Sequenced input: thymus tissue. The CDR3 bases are TGTGCCAGCACGGACAGGGTGGAGGCAACTAATGAAAAACTGTTTTTT. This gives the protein CASTDRVEATNEKLFF.